Each of the 17 T cell receptor beta chains below was sequenced from the same sample in a study of T cells in Graves' hyperthyroidism and ophthalmopathy. From RNA transcripts, TCR beta CDR3 regions were amplified. HTBI primers were employed in a first-round RT-PCR of the TCR CDR3. TCRdb passed the multiplex PCR reads through MiXCR, listing each CDR3 protein once. The repertoire holds around 660,000 distinct CDR3 sequences, with over 40% as singletons. Sequencing was done on a sample of peripheral blood or thyroid tissue (not recorded which). The receptors here all came from an adult man with Graves' disease, either hyperthyroidism or ophthalmopathy (not recorded which).

This clonotype has a count of ten or more. The genes are TRBV6-5 and TRBJ2-7; TRBD2 is a possible D gene (5 bases). Germline V gene data show CDR1 as MNHEY and CDR2 as SVGAGI. This CDR3 has 13 residues. The V gene lost 7 bases and the J gene lost 3 bases, with 13 bases spanning the gap. The CDR3 DNA is TGTGCCAGCACTAGACCGGGAATCTACGAGCAGTACTTC. Protein sequence: CASTRPGIYEQYF.

In this sample, this clonotype turned up many times. The gene calls are TRBV5-6 and TRBJ1-1; tentatively, D is TRBD1 (5 bases). The V end lost 4 bases, the J end lost 10 bases, and 20 bases lay between the germline ends. Germline CDR1 SGHDT, CDR2 YYEEEE. This CDR3 is 14 amino acids long. CDR3 sequence reads: CASSLYSGIGGAFF. The CDR3 nucleotides are TGTGCCAGCAGCCTATACTCAGGGATAGGTGGAGCTTTCTTT.

This clonotype was recorded many times. Its ends do not fully match the called genes, so a read error is possible. The chain couples TRBV12-3 or TRBV12-4 to TRBJ1-2; a possible D gene is TRBD1 (6 bases). This CDR3 comprises 13 residues. CDR3 nucleotide sequence: TGTGCCAGCAGCTTAGGGACAAACTATGGCTACACCTTC. Amino acids: CASSLGTNYGYTF.

The V call is TRBV29-1, the J call TRBJ1-6; D perhaps matches TRBD1 (6 bases). The germline CDR1 and CDR2 sequences are SQVTM and ANQGSEA. This CDR3 is 12 amino acids long. Trimming cost V 6 bases and J 8 bases, with 11 bases left between them. Here the CDR3 reads CSVRDTDSPLHF. The CDR3 coding sequence is TGCAGCGTCCGGGACACAGATTCACCCCTCCACTTT.

Only one count was recorded for this clonotype. V is TRBV2 and J is TRBJ1-4; TRBD1 might be the D (6 bases). The CDR3 consists of 14 residues. Germline V lookup: CDR1 SNHLY, CDR2 FYNNEI. DNA of the CDR3: TGTGCTACTACAGGGAAGGTACCAGATGAAAAACTGTTTTTT. Translation: CATTGKVPDEKLFF. The full variable domain, completed using reference TRBV2 and TRBJ1-4, is EPEVTQTPSHQVTQMGQEVILRCVPISNHLYFYWYRQILGQKVEFLVSFYNNEISEKSEIFDDQFSVERPDGSNFTLKIRSTKLEDSAMYFCATTGKVPDEKLFFGSGTQLSVL.

This clonotype came up many times. The chain recombines TRBV6-5 with TRBJ1-5, with 7 bases lining up with TRBD1. V shed 6 bases, J shed 7 bases, and the junction held 6 bases outside the gene matches. Germline V gene data show CDR1 as MNHEY and CDR2 as SVGAGI. The CDR3 is made up of 13 amino acids. CDR3 loop: CASRRQGSQPQHF. The CDR3, as DNA: TGTGCCAGCAGACGACAGGGATCACAGCCCCAGCATTTT.

This clonotype was recorded a few times. J is TRBJ2-5 and V is TRBV6-1; TRBD1 aligns across 9 bases. Germline V gene sequence: CDR1 MNHNS, CDR2 SASEGT. Trimming cost V 4 bases and J 5 bases; bases outside gene matches: 2. There are 13 residues in the CDR3. The CDR3 nucleotides are TGTGCCAGCAGTGGGGGACAGGGTGAGACCCAGTACTTC. It translates to CASSGGQGETQYF.

This clonotype has a count of ten or more. CDR3 loop: CSVENPRNEKLFF. In DNA form, the CDR3 reads TGCAGCGTTGAGAACCCGCGGAATGAAAAACTGTTTTTT. The chain carries TRBV29-1 and TRBJ1-4; D ambiguous. Germline CDR1 and CDR2: SQVTM and ANQGSEA. The CDR3 contains 13 residues. V dropped 3 bases and J dropped 5 bases, with 10 bases sitting between them.

The CDR3 region has the DNA TGTGCCAGCAGCCCGGGGACTAGCGGGAGAACGGGAGAGCAGTACTTC. It codes for CASSPGTSGRTGEQYF. The genes are TRBV14 and TRBJ2-7; 14 nucleotides align to TRBD2. V was pared by 4 bases and J by 7 bases, with 9 bases of the junction left unmatched. Looked up from germline, CDR1 is SGHDN and CDR2 is FVKESK. This CDR3 has 16 amino acids.

This sequence joins TRBV29-1 and TRBJ2-7, with D uncertain. Deletions cut 6 bases from V and 3 bases from J, with 15 bases between. Germline CDR1 SQVTM, CDR2 ANQGSEA. CDR3 length: 13 residues. As DNA, the CDR3 is TGCAGCGTAGGGATAAACAGCGACTACGAGCAGTACTTC. Encoded protein: CSVGINSDYEQYF.

This CDR3 is CASSLVVGTGLYEQYF. The CDR3 DNA follows: TGTGCCAGCAGCTTAGTAGTCGGGACAGGGCTCTACGAGCAGTACTTC. The chain recombines TRBV7-8 with TRBJ2-7; 9 positions match TRBD1. Trimming at V came to 1 base and at J to 3 bases, leaving 7 bases not matched to a gene. The CDR3 consists of 16 residues. Germline values: CDR1 SGHVS, CDR2 FQNEAQ. Drawing the rest from reference TRBV7-8 and TRBJ2-7, the complete variable domain is GAGVSQSPRYKVAKRGQDVALRCDPISGHVSLFWYQQALGQGPEFLTYFQNEAQLDKSGLPSDRFFAERPEGSVSTLKIQRTQQEDSAVYLCASSLVVGTGLYEQYFGPGTRLTVT.

A few counts support this clonotype. This chain links TRBV19 with TRBJ1-1; no firm D call. The CDR3 loop spans 15 amino acids. The V gene lost 1 base and the J gene lost 1 base, with 10 bases spanning the gap. Per the germline V gene, CDR1 is LNHDA and CDR2 is SQIVND (reference sequence). CDR3 amino acids: CASSIGVSENTEAFF. The CDR3 DNA is TGTGCCAGTAGTATAGGTGTCAGCGAGAACACTGAAGCTTTCTTT.

This clonotype occurred a few times. The J gene is TRBJ1-1, the V gene TRBV7-3, with D uncertain. CDR1 and CDR2 (germline): SGHTA, FQGTGA. The CDR3 totals 13 residues. The germline V and J ends were trimmed by 1 base and 5 bases, with 8 bases remaining between them. CDR3: CASSLSLVTEAFF. DNA of the CDR3: TGTGCCAGCAGCTTAAGTCTTGTAACTGAAGCTTTCTTT.

In regard to this clonotype: One end of the junction does not line up with germline, which may come from a read error. The V gene is TRBV7-8, the J gene TRBJ1-5; TRBD1 matches at 8 bases. This CDR3 region has 16 residues. Germline V gene sequence: CDR1 SGHVS, CDR2 FQNEAQ. The CDR3 DNA follows: TGTACCAGCAGCCATCCTTGGGGACAGGTCGGTCAGCCCCAGCATTTT. Amino acids: CTSSHPWGQVGQPQHF.

This clonotype was counted a few times. The chain links TRBV5-1 to TRBJ1-1, with 7 bases identical to TRBD1. Germline lookup yields CDR1 SGHRS and CDR2 YFSETQ. CDR3 length equals 13 residues. J gave up 7 bases and V 1 base, and 4 bases lay outside the gene matches. CDR3 region: CASSLSSGGEAFF. The CDR3 DNA follows: TGCGCCAGCAGCTTGTCGTCAGGGGGTGAAGCTTTCTTT.

The chain recombines TRBV20-1 with TRBJ2-7, with D maybe TRBD1 (5 bases). This CDR3 contains 11 residues. V was trimmed by 7 bases and J by 5 bases, leaving 12 bases between them. CDR1 and CDR2 from the germline V gene are DFQATT and SNEGSKA (reference sequence). In DNA, the CDR3 is TGCAGTGACAGGCTCCGGGACGAGCAGTACTTC. Amino acid sequence: CSDRLRDEQYF.

Turning to this clonotype: A clone one base away is much larger, so this may be a read error. V and J are TRBV7-6 and TRBJ2-2, with D possibly being TRBD2 (6 bases). This CDR3 is built from 13 residues. CDR1 is SGHVS, CDR2 FNYEAQ, per germline. V dropped 4 bases and J dropped 6 bases, with 9 bases sitting between them. CDR3 protein: CASSWEDAGELFF. CDR3 nucleotides: TGTGCCAGCAGCTGGGAGGACGCCGGGGAGCTGTTTTTT.